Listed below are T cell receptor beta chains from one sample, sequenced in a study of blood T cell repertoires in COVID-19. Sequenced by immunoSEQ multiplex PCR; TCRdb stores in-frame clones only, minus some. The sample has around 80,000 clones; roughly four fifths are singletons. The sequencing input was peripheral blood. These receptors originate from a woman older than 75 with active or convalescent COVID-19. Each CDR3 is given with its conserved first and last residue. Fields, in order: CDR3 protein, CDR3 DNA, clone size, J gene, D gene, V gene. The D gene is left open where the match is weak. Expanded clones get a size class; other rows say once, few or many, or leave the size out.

CASSLVSRGPLWDTQYF TGTGCCAGCAGCTTAGTAAGTAGGGGCCCATTATGGGATACGCAGTATTTT - TRBJ2-3 - TRBV11-2
CAISEYSQETQYF TGTGCCATCAGTGAGTATAGTCAAGAGACCCAGTACTTC - TRBJ2-5 - TRBV10-3
CASSYQRTDTQYF TGTGCCAGCAGTTATCAGCGAACAGATACGCAGTATTTT - TRBJ2-3 - TRBV6-2/TRBV6-3
CASSPGTSGGNEQFF TGTGCCAGCTCACCCGGGACTAGCGGGGGGAATGAGCAGTTCTTC - TRBJ2-1 TRBD2 TRBV18
CASVAGGTGELFF TGTGCCAGCGTAGCAGGAGGAACCGGGGAGCTGTTTTTT - TRBJ2-2 - TRBV7-9
CASSAYNEQFF TGTGCCAGTTCAGCGTACAATGAGCAGTTCTTC - TRBJ2-1 - TRBV28
CASSLSPTGHYNSPLHF TGTGCCAGCAGCCTATCGCCCACAGGGCATTATAATTCACCCCTCCACTTT - TRBJ1-6 - TRBV11-3
CASSVGQSNYGYTF TGTGCCAGCAGCGTAGGACAGTCTAACTATGGCTACACCTTC - TRBJ1-2 - TRBV3-1/TRBV3-2
CASSMIAAEEQPQHF TGTGCCAGTAGTATGATCGCCGCAGAAGAACAGCCCCAGCATTTT many TRBJ1-5 - TRBV19
CASSLSAGIDTQYF TGTGCCAGCAGCTTATCCGCGGGGATAGATACGCAGTATTTT - TRBJ2-3 - TRBV7-2
CASSRNENEQFF TGTGCCAGCAGCCGCAACGAGAATGAGCAGTTCTTC once TRBJ2-1 - TRBV7-9
CASSLSAGREQYF TGTGCCAGCTCCCTTTCCGCAGGGCGAGAGCAGTACTTC - TRBJ2-7 - TRBV18
CASSPQGTAYEQYF TGTGCCAGCAGCCCGCAGGGCACCGCCTACGAGCAGTACTTC - TRBJ2-7 - TRBV5-6
CASRTVQGGYNSPLHF TGTGCCAGTAGGACCGTACAGGGGGGGTATAATTCACCCCTCCACTTT - TRBJ1-6 TRBD1 TRBV19
CASSVRQGPNEKLFF TGTGCCAGTAGTGTAAGACAGGGACCTAATGAAAAACTGTTTTTT - TRBJ1-4 TRBD1 TRBV19
CASSQDMAGANTQYF TGCGCCAGCAGCCAAGACATGGCGGGGGCTAATACGCAGTATTTT - TRBJ2-3 - TRBV4-3
CASSQDKVAGQETQYF TGTGCCAGCAGCCAAGATAAAGTAGCGGGCCAAGAGACCCAGTACTTC - TRBJ2-5 TRBD2 TRBV3-1/TRBV3-2
CASGLSTDTQYF TGCGCCAGCGGCCTCAGCACAGATACGCAGTATTTT - TRBJ2-3 - TRBV5-1
CASSQSSAGGTYEQYF TGCGCCAGCAGCCAGAGCTCGGCTGGCGGAACCTACGAGCAGTACTTC - TRBJ2-7 - TRBV4-3
CASRGRYGYTF TGCGCCAGCAGAGGCAGGTATGGCTACACCTTC - TRBJ1-2 - TRBV4-3
CSAGDLTGGDTQYF TGCAGTGCTGGTGACCTTACGGGTGGAGATACGCAGTATTTT - TRBJ2-3 - TRBV20-1
CASSRDINYGYTF TGTGCCAGCAGCCGGGACATCAACTATGGCTACACCTTC few TRBJ1-2 - TRBV9
CASSQRLTGSTNQPQHF TGCGCCAGCAGCCAAAGGTTAACAGGGAGCACAAATCAGCCCCAGCATTTT few TRBJ1-5 - TRBV4-1
CACRRGLSYEQYF TGTGCCTGTCGTAGGGGCCTATCCTACGAGCAGTACTTC - TRBJ2-7 - TRBV12-3/TRBV12-4
CASSNRDRGTDTQYF TGTGCCAGCAGCAACCGGGACAGGGGTACAGATACGCAGTATTTT - TRBJ2-3 TRBD1 TRBV5-4
CASSLRGRVWNTEAFF TGTGCCAGCAGTTTAAGGGGGCGCGTCTGGAACACTGAAGCTTTCTTT once TRBJ1-1 TRBD1 TRBV28
CASSLEGDSGYTF TGTGCCAGCAGTTTGGAAGGGGATAGCGGCTACACCTTC - TRBJ1-2 - TRBV6-5
CASSLGGGFSTDTQYF TGTGCCAGCAGCTTAGGAGGTGGATTTAGCACAGATACGCAGTATTTT - TRBJ2-3 - TRBV7-9
CASSTNWDSDQPQHF TGTGCCAGTAGTACCAATTGGGACAGTGATCAGCCCCAGCATTTT few TRBJ1-5 TRBD1 TRBV19
CASSLIPAYEQYF TGTGCCAGCAGTTTAATTCCAGCCTACGAGCAGTACTTC - TRBJ2-7 - TRBV28
CASSQEGVPLAYNEQFF TGTGCCAGCAGCCAAGAAGGGGTCCCATTAGCCTACAATGAGCAGTTCTTC - TRBJ2-1 - TRBV3-1/TRBV3-2
CASSLAGNTEAFF TGCGCCAGCAGCTTGGCAGGGAACACTGAAGCTTTCTTT - TRBJ1-1 - TRBV5-1
CATSRASGDLYGYTF TGTGCCACCAGCAGGGCCTCGGGAGACCTATATGGCTACACCTTC - TRBJ1-2 - TRBV15
CASSQGLNTEAFF TGTGCCAGCAGCCAGGGGTTGAACACTGAAGCTTTCTTT - TRBJ1-1 - TRBV27
CASSLTGTASYNEQFF TGCGCCAGCAGCCTAACCGGGACTGCCTCCTACAATGAGCAGTTCTTC - TRBJ2-1 - TRBV4-1
CASSGRTGFNSPLHF TGTGCCAGCAGCGGTCGGACAGGTTTTAATTCACCCCTCCACTTT - TRBJ1-6 TRBD1 TRBV7-2
CASSESPYRVATEAFF TGTGCCAGCAGTGAATCCCCCTACAGGGTTGCCACTGAAGCTTTCTTT - TRBJ1-1 - TRBV6-1
CASRPTGVENIQYF TGTGCCAGCAGACCGACAGGGGTCGAAAACATTCAGTACTTC - TRBJ2-4 TRBD1 TRBV28
CASSVTGGELEKLFF TGTGCCAGCAGCGTGACAGGGGGCGAGTTGGAAAAACTGTTTTTT - TRBJ1-4 TRBD1 TRBV9
CATSQTDRGPLTSGNTIYF TGTGCCACCAGTCAAACGGACAGGGGTCCTCTAACTTCTGGAAACACCATATATTTT - TRBJ1-3 TRBD1 TRBV24-1
CASSRAAGGPHEQYF TGTGCCAGCAGTCGCGCAGCGGGGGGGCCTCACGAGCAGTACTTC - TRBJ2-7 TRBD2 TRBV6-2/TRBV6-3
CASSSDRWEPQHF TGTGCCAGCAGTTCCGACAGGTGGGAGCCCCAGCATTTT - TRBJ1-5 - TRBV7-9
CASSFPRGGPAANTGELFF TGTGCCAGCAGTTTCCCTCGGGGGGGGCCGGCCGCTAACACCGGGGAGCTGTTTTTT - TRBJ2-2 TRBD2 TRBV6-2/TRBV6-3
CAWSVSGNYGYTF TGTGCCTGGAGTGTAAGCGGTAACTATGGCTACACCTTC once TRBJ1-2 - TRBV30
CASSRDSHTEAFF TGTGCCAGTAGTAGGGACAGCCACACTGAAGCTTTCTTT - TRBJ1-1 TRBD1 TRBV19
CASSLSAGPRYYGYTF TGTGCCAGCAGTTTATCGGCAGGTCCCAGGTACTATGGCTACACCTTC - TRBJ1-2 - TRBV27
CASSRSGGSSYNEQFF TGCGCCAGCAGCCGTAGCGGGGGGAGCTCCTACAATGAGCAGTTCTTC - TRBJ2-1 TRBD2 TRBV5-1
CASSLGVQNTEAFF TGCGCCAGCAGCTTGGGAGTGCAGAACACTGAAGCTTTCTTT - TRBJ1-1 - TRBV5-1
CASSRQNRGPTTQDYEQYF TGTGCCAGCTCACGACAAAACAGGGGCCCGACGACCCAAGATTACGAGCAGTACTTC - TRBJ2-7 TRBD1 TRBV18
CASSLAQAYEQYF TGTGCCAGCAGTTTAGCGCAGGCCTACGAGCAGTACTTC - TRBJ2-7 - TRBV12-3/TRBV12-4
CASSWARDSEAFF TGTGCCAGCAGTTGGGCCCGGGACAGTGAAGCTTTCTTT - TRBJ1-1 TRBD1 TRBV7-3
CASSTRDRDYEQYF TGTGCCAGTAGTACCCGGGACAGGGACTACGAGCAGTACTTC - TRBJ2-7 TRBD1 TRBV19
CAADNRGVVYGYTF TGTGCCGCTGATAACAGGGGAGTCGTCTATGGCTACACCTTC - TRBJ1-2 TRBD1 TRBV30
CASSVQGRRFF TGTGCCAGCAGTGTCCAGGGGCGTAGGTTCTTC once TRBJ2-1 - TRBV12-3/TRBV12-4
CASSSRDREENEKLFF TGTGCCAGCAGTTCCCGGGACAGGGAGGAGAATGAAAAACTGTTTTTT - TRBJ1-4 TRBD1 TRBV6-6
CASSDQGAGQPQHF TGTGCCAGCAGTGATCAGGGGGCAGGTCAGCCCCAGCATTTT - TRBJ1-5 TRBD1 TRBV2
CATSRGQINQPQHF TGTGCCACCAGCAGAGGTCAAATTAATCAGCCCCAGCATTTT - TRBJ1-5 - TRBV15
CASSPRLAGFGWSQYF TGTGCCAGCAGCCCCCGACTAGCGGGGTTCGGGTGGTCGCAGTATTTT - TRBJ2-3 TRBD2 TRBV11-2
CASSDRTGWGTQYF TGTGCCAGCAGTGATAGGACAGGGTGGGGTACGCAGTATTTT once TRBJ2-3 TRBD1 TRBV25-1
CASSSLQVVQPQHF TGTGCCAGCAGCTCGCTCCAGGTGGTTCAGCCCCAGCATTTT - TRBJ1-5 - TRBV7-2